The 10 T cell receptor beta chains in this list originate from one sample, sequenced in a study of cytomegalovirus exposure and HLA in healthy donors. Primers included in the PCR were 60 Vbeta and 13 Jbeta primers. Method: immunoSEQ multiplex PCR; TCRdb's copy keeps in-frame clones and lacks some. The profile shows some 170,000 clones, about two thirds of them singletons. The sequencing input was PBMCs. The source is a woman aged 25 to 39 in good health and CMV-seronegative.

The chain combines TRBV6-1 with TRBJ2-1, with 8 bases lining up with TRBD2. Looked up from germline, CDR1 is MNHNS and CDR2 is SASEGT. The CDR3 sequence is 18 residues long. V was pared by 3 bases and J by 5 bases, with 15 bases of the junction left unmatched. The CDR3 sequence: CASSDIKSGSPYDNEQFF. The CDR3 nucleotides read TGTGCCAGCAGTGACATCAAAAGCGGGAGTCCTTACGACAATGAGCAGTTCTTC.

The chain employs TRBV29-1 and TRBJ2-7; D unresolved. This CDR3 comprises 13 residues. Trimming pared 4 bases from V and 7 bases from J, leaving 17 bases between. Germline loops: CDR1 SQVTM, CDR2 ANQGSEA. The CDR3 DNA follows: TGCAGCGTTGCAGGCGCTTCTTTTCGGGAGCAGTACTTC. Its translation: CSVAGASFREQYF.

CDR3 region: CAISQGNEAFF. The CDR3 DNA follows: TGTGCCATCAGCCAGGGGAATGAAGCTTTCTTT. This rearrangement joins TRBV10-3 to TRBJ1-1, with TRBD1 as a possible D gene (6 bases). V shed 6 bases and J shed 7 bases, with 9 bases lying between them. Germline V CDR1 and CDR2: ENHRY, SYGVKD. This CDR3 has 11 residues.

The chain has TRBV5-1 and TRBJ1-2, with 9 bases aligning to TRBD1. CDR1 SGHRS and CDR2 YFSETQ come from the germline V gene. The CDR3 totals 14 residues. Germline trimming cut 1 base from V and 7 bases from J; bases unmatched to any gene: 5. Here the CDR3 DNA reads TGCGCCAGCAGCTTGCTGGACAGGGGCCCTGGCTACACCTTC. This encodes CASSLLDRGPGYTF.

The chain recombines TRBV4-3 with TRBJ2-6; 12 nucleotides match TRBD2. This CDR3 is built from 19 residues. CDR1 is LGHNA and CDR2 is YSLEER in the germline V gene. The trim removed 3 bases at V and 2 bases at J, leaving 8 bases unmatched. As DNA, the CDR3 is TGCGCCAGCAGCCACCAATCTAGCGGGGGGGTGGCTGGGGCCAACGTCCTGACTTTC. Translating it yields CASSHQSSGGVAGANVLTF.

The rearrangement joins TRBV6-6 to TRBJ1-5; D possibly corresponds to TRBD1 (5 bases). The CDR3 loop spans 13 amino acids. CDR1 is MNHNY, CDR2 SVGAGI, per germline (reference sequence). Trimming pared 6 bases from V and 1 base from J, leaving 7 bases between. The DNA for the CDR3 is TGTGCCAGCAGGGGGGGAAGCAATCAGCCCCAGCATTTT. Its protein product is CASRGGSNQPQHF.

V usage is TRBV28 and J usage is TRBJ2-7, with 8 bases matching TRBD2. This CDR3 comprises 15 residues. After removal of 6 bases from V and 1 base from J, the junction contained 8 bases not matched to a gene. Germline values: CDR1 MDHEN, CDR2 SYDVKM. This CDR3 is CASSQSGSTSYEQYF. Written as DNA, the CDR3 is TGTGCCAGCAGCCAAAGCGGGAGTACGTCCTACGAGCAGTACTTC.

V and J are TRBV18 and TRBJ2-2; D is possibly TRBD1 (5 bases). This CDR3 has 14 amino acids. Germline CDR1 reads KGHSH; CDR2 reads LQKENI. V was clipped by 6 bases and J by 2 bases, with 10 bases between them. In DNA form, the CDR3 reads TGTGCCAGCTCGACAACAGGCAACACCGGGGAGCTGTTTTTT. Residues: CASSTTGNTGELFF.

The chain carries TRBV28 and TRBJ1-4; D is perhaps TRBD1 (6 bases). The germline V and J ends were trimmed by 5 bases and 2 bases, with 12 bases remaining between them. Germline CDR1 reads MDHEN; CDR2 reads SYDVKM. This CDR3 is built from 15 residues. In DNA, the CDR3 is TGTGCCAGCAGTCTCCGACAGGTTACTAATGAAAAACTGTTTTTT. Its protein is CASSLRQVTNEKLFF.

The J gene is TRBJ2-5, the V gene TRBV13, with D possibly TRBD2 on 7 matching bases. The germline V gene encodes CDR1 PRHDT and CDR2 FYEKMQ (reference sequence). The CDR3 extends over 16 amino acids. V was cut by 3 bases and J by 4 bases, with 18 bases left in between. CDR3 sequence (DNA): TGTGCCAGCAGCTTGGGAGAGGCAGGGGAGGGAGAGACCCAGTACTTC. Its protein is CASSLGEAGEGETQYF.